The next 7 T cell receptor beta chains were all read from a single sample in a study. TCRdb re-called the 5' RACE reads with MiXCR, one entry per CDR3 protein. The sample consists of 50,000 to 75,000 distinct CDR3 sequences, approximately 23% of them appearing once. Sequenced: memory CD4+ T cells sorted from a lymph node. The subset was: memory CD4+ T cells, CD4+CD45RO+CD25-. The receptor set was obtained from a female donor with breast cancer.

This clonotype was seen repeatedly, ten times or more. The CDR3 region has the DNA TGCGCCAGCAGCCCCGTTTGGGACAGTGGGGGCAATGAGCAGTTCTTC. Its translation: CASSPVWDSGGNEQFF. The chain carries TRBV5-1 and TRBJ2-1; TRBD1 matches 7 bases. V lost 4 bases to trimming and J lost 6 bases; unmatched junction nucleotides: 13. There are 16 residues in the CDR3. Germline CDR1 is SGHRS and CDR2 is YFSETQ.

The V and J genes are TRBV24-1 and TRBJ2-7; D ambiguous. CDR1 is KGHDR and CDR2 is SFDVKD in the germline V gene. The CDR3 spans 13 residues. V was cut by 4 bases and J by 4 bases, with 10 bases left in between. Here the CDR3 reads CATSDPSRYEQYF. CDR3 DNA: TGTGCCACCAGTGACCCCTCACGGTACGAGCAGTACTTC.

About this clonotype itself: This may be a read error: a much more frequent sequence differs by one nucleotide. The V and J genes are TRBV5-1 and TRBJ2-1; D perhaps matches TRBD2 (5 bases). The CDR3 is 12 amino acids. The germline V gene encodes CDR1 SGHRS and CDR2 YFSETQ. The V and J ends lost 2 bases and 14 bases respectively, with 14 bases between them. Here the CDR3 reads CASSFPEGEKFF. In DNA form, the CDR3 reads TGCGCCAGCAGCTTCCCCGAGGGCGAGAAGTTCTTC.

This clonotype was observed many times. The chain uses TRBV5-6 and TRBJ1-2, with 8 bases that match TRBD1. The V segment lost 0 bases and the J segment 4 bases; nucleotides outside the gene matches: 8. The CDR3 extends over 16 amino acids. Looked up from germline, CDR1 is SGHDT and CDR2 is YYEEEE. The CDR3 DNA reads TGTGCCAGCAGCTTGGTAACGCCACAGGGGGGCTATGGCTACACCTTC. It specifies CASSLVTPQGGYGYTF. Combining the CDR3 with reference TRBV5-6 and TRBJ1-2 gives the whole variable domain DAGVTQSPTHLIKTRGQQVTLRCSPKSGHDTVSWYQQALGQGPQFIFQYYEEEERQRGNFPDRFSGHQFPNYSSELNVNALLLGDSALYLCASSLVTPQGGYGYTFGSGTRLTVV.

This chain uses TRBV28 with TRBJ2-7; the D gene is possibly TRBD1 (5 bases). V lost 7 bases and J lost 7, with 14 bases in between. Germline-derived CDR1 and CDR2 are MDHEN and SYDVKM. The CDR3 loop spans 12 amino acids. The CDR3 region is CASKERGWEQYF. As DNA, the CDR3 is TGTGCCAGCAAAGAAAGGGGTTGGGAGCAGTACTTC.

Comments on this clonotype: The conserved phenylalanine or tryptophan is not found at the CDR3 terminus, so this likely reflects a read error. The V call is TRBV5-1, the J call TRBJ2-5; D is ambiguous. Trimming shortened V by 3 bases and J by 5 bases, and 14 bases separated the two germline ends. The CDR3 covers 14 residues. Germline V gives CDR1 SGHRS, CDR2 YFSETQ. The CDR3 region has the DNA TGCGCCAGCAGCTCTACGAGTCCCGGGGAGACCCAGTACATC. Its translation is CASSSTSPGETQYI.

To note about this clonotype: The conserved phenylalanine or tryptophan normally closing the CDR3 is absent here, so this likely arose from a read error. This sequence joins TRBV20-1 and TRBJ1-5; tentatively, D is TRBD1 (5 bases). V dropped 3 bases and J dropped 3 bases, with 12 bases sitting between them. The CDR3 runs 14 residues. Germline CDR1 is DFQATT and CDR2 is SNEGSKA (reference sequence). The CDR3 DNA sequence: TGCAGTGCTAGGGGACCTGGACCCAATCAGCCCCAGCATTCT. Translating gives CSARGPGPNQPQHS.